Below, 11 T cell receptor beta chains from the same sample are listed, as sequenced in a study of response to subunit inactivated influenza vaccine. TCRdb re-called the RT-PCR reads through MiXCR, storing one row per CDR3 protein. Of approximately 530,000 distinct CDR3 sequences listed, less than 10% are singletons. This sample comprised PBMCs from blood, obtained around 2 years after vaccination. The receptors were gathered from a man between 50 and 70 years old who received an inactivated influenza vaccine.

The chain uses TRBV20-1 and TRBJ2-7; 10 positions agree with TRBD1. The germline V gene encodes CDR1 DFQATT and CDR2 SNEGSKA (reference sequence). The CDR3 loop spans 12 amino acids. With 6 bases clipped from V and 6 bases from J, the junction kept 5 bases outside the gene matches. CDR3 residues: CSAGTGVGEQYF. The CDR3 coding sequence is TGCAGTGCAGGGACAGGGGTGGGCGAGCAGTACTTC.

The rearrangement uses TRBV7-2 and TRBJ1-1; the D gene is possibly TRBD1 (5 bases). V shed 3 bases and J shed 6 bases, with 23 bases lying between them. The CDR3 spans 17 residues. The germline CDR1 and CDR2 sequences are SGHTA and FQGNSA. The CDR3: CASSFTGPAIVVAEAFF. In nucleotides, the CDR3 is TGTGCCAGCAGCTTTACGGGACCCGCTATCGTTGTAGCTGAAGCTTTCTTT.

CDR3 coding DNA: TGCAGTGCGGGTAACACAGATACGCAGTATTTT. It specifies CSAGNTDTQYF. The chain combines TRBV20-1 with TRBJ2-3; D ambiguous. V was trimmed by 6 bases and J by 2 bases, leaving 6 bases between them. This CDR3 contains 11 residues. CDR1 DFQATT and CDR2 SNEGSKA come from the germline V gene (reference sequence).

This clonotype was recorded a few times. CDR3 sequence: CASSQDRTSSDTQYF. Here the CDR3 DNA reads TGCGCCAGCAGCCAAGATAGGACTAGCTCCGATACGCAGTATTTT. The V and J genes are TRBV4-1 and TRBJ2-3, with 8 bases lining up with TRBD2. The germline CDR1 and CDR2 sequences are MGHRA and YSYEKL. The CDR3 runs 15 residues. The ends lost 0 bases at V and 6 bases at J; junction bases unmatched: 5.

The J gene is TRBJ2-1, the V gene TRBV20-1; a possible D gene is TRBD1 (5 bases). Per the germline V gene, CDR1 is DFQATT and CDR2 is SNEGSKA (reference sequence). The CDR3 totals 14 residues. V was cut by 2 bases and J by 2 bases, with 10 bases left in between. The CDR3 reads CSARSQGTYNEQFF. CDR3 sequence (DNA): TGCAGTGCTAGATCCCAGGGCACCTACAATGAGCAGTTCTTC.

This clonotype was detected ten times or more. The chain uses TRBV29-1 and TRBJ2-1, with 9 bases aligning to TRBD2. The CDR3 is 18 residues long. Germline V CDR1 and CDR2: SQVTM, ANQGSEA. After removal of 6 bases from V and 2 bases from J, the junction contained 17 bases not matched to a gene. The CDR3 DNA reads TGCAGCGTCCCCGGGACTAGCTTGGTGTTGCCTACCTACAATGAGCAGTTCTTC. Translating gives CSVPGTSLVLPTYNEQFF.

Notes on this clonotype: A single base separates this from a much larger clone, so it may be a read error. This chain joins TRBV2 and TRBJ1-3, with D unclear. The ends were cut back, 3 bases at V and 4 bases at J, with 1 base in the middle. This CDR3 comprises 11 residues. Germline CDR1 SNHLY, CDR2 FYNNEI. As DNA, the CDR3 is TGTGCCAGCAGTGACGGAAACACCATATATTTT. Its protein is CASSDGNTIYF.

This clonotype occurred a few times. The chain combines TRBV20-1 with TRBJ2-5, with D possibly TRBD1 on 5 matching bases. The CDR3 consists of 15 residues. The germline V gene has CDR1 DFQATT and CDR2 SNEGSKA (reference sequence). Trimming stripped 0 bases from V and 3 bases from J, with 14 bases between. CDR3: CSARDPGHTEETQYF. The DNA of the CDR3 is TGCAGTGCTAGAGATCCCGGACATACCGAAGAGACCCAGTACTTC.

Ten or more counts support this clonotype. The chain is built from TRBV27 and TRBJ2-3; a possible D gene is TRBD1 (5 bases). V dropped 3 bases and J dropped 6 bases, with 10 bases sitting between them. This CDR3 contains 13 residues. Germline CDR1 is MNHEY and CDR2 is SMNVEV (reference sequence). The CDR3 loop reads CASSFGAEDTQYF. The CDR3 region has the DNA TGTGCCAGCAGTTTTGGGGCAGAGGATACGCAGTATTTT.

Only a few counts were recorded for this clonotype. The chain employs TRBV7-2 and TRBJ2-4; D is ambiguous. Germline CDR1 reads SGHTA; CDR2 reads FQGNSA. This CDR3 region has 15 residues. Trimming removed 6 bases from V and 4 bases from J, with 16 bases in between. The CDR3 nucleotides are TGTGCCAGCAGTCGCGACCTAAATGCAAAAAACATTCAGTACTTC. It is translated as CASSRDLNAKNIQYF. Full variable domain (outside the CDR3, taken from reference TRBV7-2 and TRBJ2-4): GAGVSQSPSNKVTEKGKDVELRCDPISGHTALYWYRQSLGQGLEFLIYFQGNSAPDKSGLPSDRFSAERTGGSVSTLTIQRTQQEDSAVYLCASSRDLNAKNIQYFGAGTRLSVL.

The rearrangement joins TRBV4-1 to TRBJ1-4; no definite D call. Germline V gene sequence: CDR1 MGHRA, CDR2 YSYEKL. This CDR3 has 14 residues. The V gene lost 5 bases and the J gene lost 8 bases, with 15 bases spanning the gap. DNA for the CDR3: TGCGCCAGCAGCTCCCCCGGACGGCGGGAAAAACTGTTTTTT. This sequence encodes CASSSPGRREKLFF.